These 6 T cell receptor beta chains share one sample of origin, sequenced in a study of blood T cell repertoires in COVID-19. Data came from immunoSEQ multiplex PCR; TCRdb stores just in-frame clones and leaves some out. The sample carries around 170,000 clones, roughly four fifths recorded once. The sequenced sample was peripheral blood. Receptors were obtained from a man between 65 and 80 years old who had recovered from COVID-19.

This rearrangement joins TRBV4-2 to TRBJ1-4, with 9 bases matching TRBD1. The V and J ends lost 4 bases and 7 bases, in that order; junction bases with no gene match: 7. CDR1 is LGHNA and CDR2 is YNFKEQ in the germline V gene. The CDR3 totals 15 residues. The DNA for the CDR3 is TGTGCCAGCAGCCTAGACACAGGGGGCGGTGAAAAACTGTTTTTT. Translating it yields CASSLDTGGGEKLFF.

The V gene is TRBV18, the J gene TRBJ2-5; D is ambiguous. CDR3 length: 14 amino acids. V lost 2 bases to trimming and J lost 3 bases, with 10 bases between them. The germline gives CDR1 KGHSH, CDR2 LQKENI. DNA of the CDR3: TGTGCCAGCTCACCATGGTCAGGCGAAGAGACCCAGTACTTC. Amino acid sequence: CASSPWSGEETQYF.

The rearrangement uses TRBV28 and TRBJ2-4, with TRBD2 matching 12 bases. The CDR3 is 18 amino acids. With V trimmed by 0 bases and J by 3 bases, 6 bases remained unmatched. From germline, CDR1 is MDHEN and CDR2 SYDVKM. The CDR3 sequence is CASSLWTSGSRVKNIQYF. CDR3 sequence (DNA): TGTGCCAGCAGTTTATGGACTAGCGGGAGTAGGGTCAAAAACATTCAGTACTTC. The whole variable domain, remainder taken from reference TRBV28 and TRBJ2-4, is DVKVTQSSRYLVKRTGEKVFLECVQDMDHENMFWYRQDPGLGLRLIYFSYDVKMKEKGDIPEGYSVSREKKERFSLILESASTNQTSMYLCASSLWTSGSRVKNIQYFGAGTRLSVL.

V usage is TRBV30 and J usage is TRBJ2-1; D gene ambiguous. CDR3 size: 16 residues. Germline-derived CDR1 and CDR2 are GTSNPN and SVGIG (reference sequence). Trimming removed 4 bases from V and 0 bases from J, with 16 bases in between. CDR3 DNA sequence: TGTGCCTGGAACCTGCGGCTATCTGGCTCCTACAATGAGCAGTTCTTC. This translates into CAWNLRLSGSYNEQFF.

This chain joins TRBV4-3 and TRBJ1-3; 8 bases map to TRBD1. Germline trimming cut 9 bases from V and 0 bases from J; bases unmatched to any gene: 7. The CDR3 length is 15 residues. Germline-derived CDR1 and CDR2 are LGHNA and YSLEER. Here the CDR3 DNA reads TGCGCCAGTGGACAGGGCCGAAACTCTGGAAACACCATATATTTT. The encoded protein is CASGQGRNSGNTIYF.

CDR3 sequence: CASSLDEGGYTF. CDR3 bases: TGTGCCAGCAGCTTGGACGAGGGTGGCTACACCTTC. The rearrangement joins TRBV5-5 to TRBJ1-2; D gene unclear. Trimming stripped 0 bases from V and 7 bases from J, with 7 bases between. CDR3 length: 12 residues. The germline CDR1 and CDR2 sequences are SGHKS and YYEKEE (reference sequence). Variable domain in full (rest from reference TRBV5-5 and TRBJ1-2): DAGVTQSPTHLIKTRGQQVTLRCSPISGHKSVSWYQQVLGQGPQFIFQYYEKEERGRGNFPDRFSARQFPNYSSELNVNALLLGDSALYLCASSLDEGGYTFGSGTRLTVV.